Listed below are T cell receptor beta chains from one sample, sequenced in a study of blood T cells in healthy people across ages. One entry per CDR3 protein results from TCRdb running MiXCR on the 5' RACE reads. The profile shows about 970,000 distinct CDR3 sequences, just over 50% of them singletons. The sequenced material came from blood. These receptor sequences come from a woman aged 60-75 years in good health. Both conserved end residues are part of each CDR3. The D gene is left open where the match is weak. Only some rows state a clone size, as once, few, many or a class for expanded clones.

v_call	clone_size	j_call	d_call	cdr3_aa	cdr3_nt
TRBV27	-	TRBJ2-7	TRBD2	CASSPRTRRPYEQYF	TGTGCCAGCAGTCCCCGGACTAGGCGACCCTACGAGCAGTACTTC
TRBV20-1	-	TRBJ2-5	-	CSARTGYKETQYF	TGCAGTGCTAGGACGGGGTATAAAGAGACCCAGTACTTC
TRBV6-6	-	TRBJ2-3	-	CASKGFGEDTQYF	TGTGCCAGCAAGGGGTTCGGGGAAGATACGCAGTATTTT
TRBV20-1	few	TRBJ1-5	TRBD1	CSARDWRGPVSQPQHF	TGCAGTGCTAGAGATTGGAGGGGGCCGGTCAGTCAGCCCCAGCATTTT
TRBV29-1	few	TRBJ2-7	TRBD2	CSVGTSRNEQYF	TGCAGCGTTGGGACTAGCAGGAACGAGCAGTACTTC
TRBV18	few	TRBJ1-5	-	CASSPLPDQRVQPQHF	TGTGCCAGCTCACCTCTGCCCGACCAGCGGGTACAGCCCCAGCATTTT
TRBV5-1	few	TRBJ2-1	TRBD1	CASSSDRPNEQFF	TGCGCCAGCAGCTCGGACAGGCCTAATGAGCAGTTCTTC
TRBV20-1	-	TRBJ2-7	TRBD2	CSARDFGGRSATYEQYF	TGCAGTGCTAGAGATTTCGGCGGGAGGTCCGCGACCTACGAGCAGTACTTC
TRBV12-3/TRBV12-4	-	TRBJ1-2	-	CASSNSYGYTF	TGTGCCAGCAGTAATAGCTATGGCTACACCTTC
TRBV7-3	-	TRBJ2-2	-	CASSLEGFSGKTGELFF	TGTGCCAGCAGCTTAGAAGGCTTTAGCGGAAAAACCGGGGAGCTGTTTTTT
TRBV25-1	many	TRBJ2-3	-	CASSELTDTQYF	TGTGCCAGCAGTGAACTCACAGATACGCAGTATTTT
TRBV29-1	-	TRBJ2-1	-	CSVDSGDGSWGEQFF	TGCAGCGTTGATTCAGGGGACGGGAGTTGGGGTGAGCAGTTCTTC
TRBV4-3	few	TRBJ2-7	-	CASSRDRSYAQYF	TGCGCCAGCAGCCGCGACAGGTCCTACGCGCAGTACTTC
TRBV9	-	TRBJ2-7	-	CASSEGSGTSYEQYF	TGTGCCAGCAGCGAGGGATCCGGGACATCCTACGAGCAGTACTTC
TRBV6-2/TRBV6-3	-	TRBJ2-7	-	CASTQPGGLYEQYF	TGTGCCAGCACTCAACCCGGGGGTCTCTACGAGCAGTACTTC
TRBV4-3	few	TRBJ2-7	-	CASSQGLRYEQYF	TGCGCCAGCAGCCAGGGACTCCGCTACGAGCAGTACTTC
TRBV6-5	-	TRBJ2-3	TRBD2	CTSSYSEASGRTDTQYF	TGTACCAGCAGTTATTCGGAGGCTAGCGGACGCACAGATACGCAGTATTTT
TRBV14	-	TRBJ2-3	-	CASSQYSLSTDTQYF	TGTGCCAGCAGCCAATACAGCTTAAGCACAGATACGCAGTATTTT
TRBV4-3	-	TRBJ2-7	TRBD1	CASSQEAIERDSSYEQCF	TGCGCCAGCAGCCAAGAAGCCATAGAGAGGGACAGCTCCTACGAGCAGTGCTTC
TRBV7-2	-	TRBJ2-2	-	CASAGGLNTGELFF	TGTGCCAGCGCTGGGGGGCTTAACACCGGGGAGCTGTTTTTT
TRBV29-1	-	TRBJ2-1	TRBD1	CSVRQTGSYNVQFF	TGCAGCGTCCGGCAGACAGGGTCCTACAATGTGCAGTTCTTC
TRBV9	-	TRBJ2-3	TRBD2	CASSVVAGGFTDTQYF	TGTGCCAGCAGCGTAGTAGCGGGAGGATTCACAGATACGCAGTATTTT